The rows below give T cell receptor beta chains drawn from one sample of a study of CD8+ T cells in alopecia areata. Clones were sequenced by immunoSEQ multiplex PCR, and TCRdb holds only the in-frame ones, with some missing. The table has some 200,000 clones, about 63% seen once. Specimen: CD4+ T cells sorted from blood, collected at week 0. The receptors here all came from a human donor with alopecia areata. Both conserved end residues are part of each CDR3. A D gene is named only where the DNA matches it firmly. Clone sizes are given selectively: once, few, many, or a class where the clone is expanded.

V	D	J	size	DNA	CDR3
TRBV6-1	-	TRBJ1-2	-	TGTGCCAGCACGGCCACCCCGGGGGGTTATGGCTACACCTTC	CASTATPGGYGYTF
TRBV4-1	-	TRBJ1-5	few	TGCGCCAGCAGCCAAACATCGTTATTGGTCAATCAGCCCCAGCATTTT	CASSQTSLLVNQPQHF
TRBV14	-	TRBJ1-1	-	TGTGCCAGCAGCCAAGATTTCGTAAGGACAGCGAACACTGAAGCTTTCTTT	CASSQDFVRTANTEAFF
TRBV2	TRBD1	TRBJ1-5	-	TGTGCCAGCAGTGGGGACGACAGGGTTGGTCAGCCCCAGCATTTT	CASSGDDRVGQPQHF
TRBV14	-	TRBJ1-1	few	TGTGCCAGCAGCCAATGGGGGACTATGAACACTGAAGCTTTCTTT	CASSQWGTMNTEAFF
TRBV29-1	-	TRBJ1-2	-	TGCAGCGTAGCTTTACAGGCGCTCTCCGTTGGCTACACCTTC	CSVALQALSVGYTF
TRBV29-1	TRBD1	TRBJ1-2	-	TGCAGCACGACAGGGGCGGAGGCTAACTATGGCTACACCTTC	CSTTGAEANYGYTF
TRBV14	TRBD1	TRBJ2-3	-	TGTGCCAGCAGCCAAGATCGGAACAGGGGTCTAGATACGCAGTATTTT	CASSQDRNRGLDTQYF
TRBV27	-	TRBJ1-1	few	TGTGCCAGCAGTTCGGCCTCGTACGGGACGGGAGAAGCTTTCTTT	CASSSASYGTGEAFF
TRBV6-5	-	TRBJ1-2	-	TGTGCCAGCAGTGAATATGGTGCCGGTGGCGGCTACACCTTC	CASSEYGAGGGYTF
TRBV5-4	-	TRBJ2-7	-	TGTGCCAGCAGAACTGGTGGGACGGACCCTTACGAGCAGTACTTC	CASRTGGTDPYEQYF
TRBV5-6	-	TRBJ2-5	few	TGTGCCAGCAGCTCGCAGCAAGAGACCCAGTACTTC	CASSSQQETQYF
TRBV28	-	TRBJ2-1	few	TGTGCCAGCAGTTTACCACAGGGCTCCTACAATGAGCAGTTCTTC	CASSLPQGSYNEQFF
TRBV9	-	TRBJ1-3	-	TGTGCCAGCAACCCGGAGCTTGGAAACACCATATATTTT	CASNPELGNTIYF
TRBV14	-	TRBJ2-5	-	TGTGCCAGCAGCCCCCGTATTCAAGAGACCCAGTACTTC	CASSPRIQETQYF
TRBV5-1	TRBD1	TRBJ2-7	-	TGCGCCAGCAGCTTGGTTCCGACAGGGGGGCGCTACGAGCAGTACTTC	CASSLVPTGGRYEQYF
TRBV28	-	TRBJ2-7	-	TGTGCCAGCAGTTTCTTGGGCGAGCAGTACTTC	CASSFLGEQYF
TRBV10-3	TRBD1	TRBJ2-6	-	TGTGCCATCAGTGAGGTGGGGACAGTATCTGGGGCCAACGTCCTGACTTTC	CAISEVGTVSGANVLTF
TRBV25-1	-	TRBJ2-5	-	TGTGCCAGCAGTGTGGGGGGCAGTAGGGAGACCCAGTACTTC	CASSVGGSRETQYF
TRBV27	-	TRBJ2-7	-	TGTGCCAGCAGTTTAGAAGGAGGGGGTATCTACGAGCAGTACTTC	CASSLEGGGIYEQYF
TRBV2	-	TRBJ2-5	-	TGTGCCAGCAGACGAGGGTTCTCCCAAGAGACCCAGTACTTC	CASRRGFSQETQYF
TRBV7-9	-	TRBJ2-3	-	TGTGCCAGCAAACAGGGTCGGGGCACAGATACGCAGTATTTT	CASKQGRGTDTQYF